The rows below give T cell receptor delta chains drawn from one sample of a study of Vδ1+ human thymocytes. TCRdb redid the clone calls on the multiplex PCR reads with CATT. Of 20,000 to 25,000 delta-chain clones listed, 25% to 35% are singletons. The sample consisted of Vdelta1+ gamma-delta thymocytes from the thymus. Source of these receptors: a boy under two years old who had congenital heart surgery. Both conserved end residues are part of each CDR3. A D gene is named only where the DNA matches it firmly. Size is stated for part of the rows, as once, few or many counts, or as a class when the clone is expanded.

TRDJ1 TRDV1 . TRDD3 TGTGCTCTTGGGGAGGGGTCCCTAGGGGGATACGTAACCGATAAACTCATCTTT CALGEGSLGGYVTDKLIF
TRDJ1 TRDV1 few TRDD3 TGTGCTCTTGGGGGGAATTTTTCGTTCGAGATGGGGTTGGCTGAGTGGGGGATTCGGACCGATAAACTCATCTTT CALGGNFSFEMGLAEWGIRTDKLIF
TRDJ1 TRDV1 . TRDD3 TGTGCTCTTGGGGCCCCCCGGCATTCCCCAATCCAGGGCGTACTGGGGGATTGGGCGTACACCGATAAACTCATCTTT CALGAPRHSPIQGVLGDWAYTDKLIF
TRDJ1 TRDV1 . TRDD3 TGTGCTCTTGGGGAATCCCTTACAAATTCTCAACTGGGGGATACGCGCGTCGATAAGCTCATCTTT CALGESLTNSQLGDTRVDKLIF
TRDJ1 TRDV1 . TRDD3 TGTGCTCTTGGGGAACTACCCATGGCCTTCCCCCCGGATTCTCGCTGGGGGATACGATCTGTACTCATCTTT CALGELPMAFPPDSRWGIRSVLIF
TRDJ1 TRDV1 few TRDD3 TGTGCTCTTGGGGAACGGAGGGTAGTCCTACCTGAAACTGGGGGATACGACGGCACCGATAAACTCATCTTT CALGERRVVLPETGGYDGTDKLIF
TRDJ1 TRDV2 . TRDD3 TGTGCCATAAGTCCTGGGGGATACCGGGGACTCATCTTT CAISPGGYRGLIF
TRDJ1 TRDV1 medium-sized . TGTGCTCTTGGGGAACTTTCACGATGGGGGACCGATAAACTCATCTTT CALGELSRWGTDKLIF
TRDJ1 TRDV1 . TRDD3 TGTGCTCTTGGGATACTTTGGGGGATACCCCAGTACACCGATAAACTCATCTTT CALGILWGIPQYTDKLIF
TRDJ1 TRDV1 . TRDD3 TGTGCTCATGGGGAAGATGTTCCTATATTCACTGGGGGATACGCGTCCGATAAACTCATCTTT CAHGEDVPIFTGGYASDKLIF
TRDJ1 TRDV1 . . TGTGCTCTTGGGCCTAGGTACTGTACTAGTGGCACCGATAAACTCATCTTT CALGPRYCTSGTDKLIF
TRDJ1 TRDV1 . TRDD3 TGTGCTCTTGGGGACCAATTTGTGGGGTACGCCTGGGGGATAAGGGCCGATAAACTCATCTTT CALGDQFVGYAWGIRADKLIF
TRDJ1 TRDV1 few TRDD2 TGTGCTCTTGGGAAGGGCAGCCTTCCTACCTATTTAGCTAAACTCTACACCGATAAACTCATCTTT CALGKGSLPTYLAKLYTDKLIF
TRDJ1 TRDV1 . . TGTGCTCTTGGGGAACTCGTTGGAGGAGTATGGGGTGGGGTAGAACTCATCTTT CALGELVGGVWGGVELIF
TRDJ1 TRDV1 . TRDD3 TGTGCTCTTGGGGAACTAGGCCTTCCCTTTACTGGGGGATGGGGTCGCACCGATAAACTCATCTTT CALGELGLPFTGGWGRTDKLIF
TRDJ1 TRDV1 few . TGTGCTCTTGGGGAGCGTTCTAACGGACGGGACTACACCGATAAACTCATCTTT CALGERSNGRDYTDKLIF
TRDJ1 TRDV1 . TRDD3 TGTGCTCTTGGGGAAGCCCTGGGACTACTGGGGGAACAGACCGATAAACTCATCTTT CALGEALGLLGEQTDKLIF
TRDJ1 TRDV1 . TRDD3 TGTGCTCTTGGGGAACTCGGAGTTGAGGGGGATACTGGCGATAAACTCATCTTT CALGELGVEGDTGDKLIF
TRDJ1 TRDV1 . TRDD3 TGTGCTCTTGGGGAAGGGGTCGGCCGTACTGGGGGACACCCGTGGGCGCATAAACTCATCTTT CALGEGVGRTGGHPWAHKLIF
TRDJ1 TRDV1 few . TGTGCTCTTGGGGAACAGATCCTACGGGGATGCACGGTGCACGGTAAACTCATCTTT CALGEQILRGCTVHGKLIF
TRDJ1 TRDV1 . . TGTGCTCTTGGGATCCTTCCGCACCCTGCCGCCGGAAAAATCGATAAACTCATCTTT CALGILPHPAAGKIDKLIF
TRDJ1 TRDV1 . TRDD3 TGTGCTCTTGGGGAACTCTCCCTACGCCCCATCTGGGGGAGGCATAAACTCATCTTT CALGELSLRPIWGRHKLIF
TRDJ1 TRDV1 few TRDD3 TGTGCTCTTGGGGATTGGTACATAAGACCGCTGGGGGTTAATCGGGGAACCGATAAACTCATCTTT CALGDWYIRPLGVNRGTDKLIF
TRDJ1 TRDV1 . TRDD3 TGTGCTCTTGGGGAACTGATTTTTCAAGCGAGCCCTCCTTACTGGGGGAGAACCTGGTTCACCGATAAACTCATCTTT CALGELIFQASPPYWGRTWFTDKLIF
TRDJ1 TRDV1 . . TGTGCTCTTGGGAACCGACTCCGCTGGGGATTAGAGGACACTGATAAACTCATCTTT CALGNRLRWGLEDTDKLIF
TRDJ1 TRDV1 few . TGTGCTCTGAAATTATTCGGGGGGCCATACACCGATAAACTCATCTTT CALKLFGGPYTDKLIF
TRDJ1 TRDV1 few . TGTGCTCTTGGGGAAAGGCCCCCAAGGGATTCGTACACCGATAAACTCATCTTT CALGERPPRDSYTDKLIF
TRDJ1 TRDV1 . TRDD3 TGTGCTCTTGGGGAACTAGTAAGCTACTGGGGGATACGAGGGACCGATAAACTCATCTTT CALGELVSYWGIRGTDKLIF
TRDJ1 TRDV1 . TRDD3 TGTGCTCTTGGGGAAGGTTTGTGGTGGGGGACCCAGTACACCGATAAACTCATCTTT CALGEGLWWGTQYTDKLIF
TRDJ1 TRDV1 . . TGTGCTCTTGGGGAACTATCCTTCACCCTTTACTGGGAGAAGTACACCGATAAACTCATCTTT CALGELSFTLYWEKYTDKLIF
TRDJ1 TRDV1 few . TGTGCTCTTGGGGAACTAATTCTTCGGCGAACCCTTAAACCCTTCAGAGGCTACACCGATAAACTCATCTTT CALGELILRRTLKPFRGYTDKLIF
TRDJ1 TRDV1 medium-sized . TGTGCTCTTGGGGAACTCGCCCCGTACACCGATAAACTCATCTTT CALGELAPYTDKLIF
TRDJ1 TRDV1 . TRDD3 TGTGCTCTTGTTTTTGAACCTGTACTGGGGGATAAACTCATCTTT CALVFEPVLGDKLIF
TRDJ1 TRDV1 . . TGTGCTCTTGGGGTACCTCGATCAATGGTGCCTACGAAGCTCATCTTT CALGVPRSMVPTKLIF
TRDJ1 TRDV1 few . TGTGCTCTTGGGGAACTGCCCCCCAGCACCGATAAACTCATCTTT CALGELPPSTDKLIF
TRDJ1 TRDV1 . . TGTGCTCTTGGGGACGTGGGGTACACCGATAAACTCATCTTT CALGDVGYTDKLIF
TRDJ1 TRDV1 few . TGTGCTCTTGGGGAACTAGTCCCTCATAGACCGTACACCGATAAACTCATCTTT CALGELVPHRPYTDKLIF
TRDJ1 TRDV1 few TRDD3 TGTGCTCTTGGGGAATCCGTACTGGGTCACTGGGGGACCTCGTACACCGATAAACTCATCTTT CALGESVLGHWGTSYTDKLIF
TRDJ1 TRDV1 . . TGTGCTCTTGGGGAACTAGGGCCACACACCGATAAACTCATCTTT CALGELGPHTDKLIF
TRDJ1 TRDV1 . . TGTGCTCTTGGGGGACCCGAGGGATTCCTAATCGACTGGGCCCTCCACACCGATAAACTCATCTTT CALGGPEGFLIDWALHTDKLIF
TRDJ1 TRDV1 . . TGTGCTCTTGGGGAACTGGGCCTTCCTACTGGGGGATTACCGGGCGCCACCGATAAACTCATCTTT CALGELGLPTGGLPGATDKLIF
TRDJ1 TRDV1 many . TGTGCTCTTGGGGCGACGGGGTTCACCGATAAACTCATCTTT CALGATGFTDKLIF
TRDJ1 TRDV1 . TRDD2 TGTGCTCTTGGGGAAGAACCTTCCTACCTTGTGGGGTACACCGATAAACTCATCTTT CALGEEPSYLVGYTDKLIF
TRDJ1 TRDV1 few . TGTGCTCTTGGGGAATTCGAAACTTCCAGGGGGTGGACCGATAAACTCATCTTT CALGEFETSRGWTDKLIF
TRDJ1 TRDV1 . . TGTGCTCTTGGGGAACGTGTCCTGGGGACCCCTTGGGGATACACCGATAAACTCATCTTT CALGERVLGTPWGYTDKLIF